This is a list of T cell receptor beta chains from one sample in a study of T cells in localized non-small cell lung cancer. Profiled with immunoSEQ multiplex PCR; TCRdb holds only in-frame clones, not every one. The profile shows 70,000 to 100,000 clones, approximately 90% of them singletons. The sequences come from PBMCs, collected before any cancer treatment. The source of these receptors is a woman aged 35 to 69 with stage II squamous cell lung carcinoma. Each CDR3 is given with its conserved first and last residue. The D gene is left open where the match is weak. The size entry is marked missing in some rows and otherwise reads once, few, many or a size class.

J gene	CDR3 length	clone size	V gene	D gene	CDR3 protein	CDR3 DNA
TRBJ2-1	11	NA	TRBV28	NA	CASSPWEEQFF	TGTGCCAGCAGCCCTTGGGAAGAGCAGTTCTTC
TRBJ2-2	14	NA	TRBV11-2	NA	CASRQTGEVGELFF	TGTGCCAGCAGGCAAACAGGGGAGGTCGGGGAGCTGTTTTTT
TRBJ1-2	13	NA	TRBV29-1	NA	CSAYLGPNYGYTF	TGCAGCGCCTACCTGGGACCTAACTATGGCTACACCTTC
TRBJ1-4	15	NA	TRBV25-1	TRBD1	CASSDPSGQVEKLFF	TGTGCCAGCAGTGACCCCTCGGGACAGGTAGAAAAACTGTTTTTT
TRBJ2-3	14	NA	TRBV30	NA	CAWSVRAGSDTQYF	TGTGCCTGGAGTGTACGGGCGGGGTCAGATACGCAGTATTTT
TRBJ2-1	13	NA	TRBV7-8	NA	CASSLRTGGEQFF	TGTGCCAGCAGCTTGCGGACTGGGGGTGAGCAGTTCTTC
TRBJ2-3	14	NA	TRBV5-1	NA	CASSLGGSTDTQYF	TGCGCCAGCAGCTTAGGGGGGAGCACAGATACGCAGTATTTT
TRBJ1-1	16	NA	TRBV5-1	NA	CASSFKGPPSNTEAFF	TGCGCCAGCAGTTTTAAGGGGCCGCCATCGAACACTGAAGCTTTCTTT
TRBJ1-5	14	once	TRBV6-1	NA	CASSSRGGNQPQHF	TGTGCCAGCAGCAGCCGGGGGGGCAATCAGCCCCAGCATTTT
TRBJ1-5	14	NA	TRBV19	NA	CASNRFRSNQPQHF	TGTGCCAGCAACCGCTTCCGCTCTAATCAGCCCCAGCATTTT